This TCR beta chain was documented in a study of cytomegalovirus exposure and HLA in healthy donors. In regard to this clone: The antigen remains unidentified.

Data came from immunoSEQ multiplex PCR; TCRdb stores just in-frame clones and leaves some out. The repertoire consists of 110,000 or so clones, with 75% to 90% occurring once and the leading ten covering about 4.5%. Study findings and constraints: Some public TCRs appeared in many individuals, while most sequences were rare. Listed as cytomegalovirus-associated were approximately 160 TCR beta chains.

Germline V CDR1 and CDR2: LGHNA, YSLEER. The ends lost 0 bases at V and 2 bases at J; junction bases unmatched: 6. This CDR3 has 17 amino acids. Sequencing input: PBMCs. This TCR derives from a man younger than 35 in good health and CMV-seropositive. V and J are TRBV4-3 and TRBJ2-3, with TRBD1 identical over 9 bases. The CDR3: CASSQDFGTGLTDTQYF. The CDR3 bases are TGCGCCAGCAGCCAAGATTTTGGGACAGGGCTCACAGATACGCAGTATTTT.